This T cell receptor beta chain stems from a study of CXCR3-negative and CXCR3-positive naive CD8 T cells (dated by TCRdb to 2018 to 2020). Regarding the study in general: About 150 million TRB reads were obtained in total, roughly 1.5 +/- 0.3 million reads per library. The diversity and physicochemical repertoire analyses included around 10 donors pooled from two independent experiments. The TRBV-TRBJ cluster analysis covered naive subsets from about five donors and memory cells from 3 donors.

For every CD8+ T cell subset, over 250,000 cells were flow-sorted straight into RLT lysis buffer, and each subset was sorted in triplicate. To keep memory contaminants out, a stringent definition of naive CD8+ T cells was applied: CD45RO-CCR7+CD27+CD95-. Standard density gradient centrifugation was used to isolate peripheral blood mononuclear cells from buffy coats. Naive CXCR3-negative and CXCR3-positive CD8+ T cells were flow-sorted using a FACSAria III. Total RNA was extracted from sorted cells with an RNeasy Mini Kit. Results and caveats for the whole study, not just this receptor: Because surface CD5, which has been linked to self-reactivity in mice, was comparable between naive subsets, TCR interaction strength was also inferred from TRB CDR3 physicochemical properties. CXCR3 expression partially decreased after cryopreservation, so most assays used freshly isolated PBMCs. Repertoire diversity was comparably high in both naive subsets but much lower in memory CD8+ T cells. Similar TRBV-TRBJ usage was shown by naive CXCR3-negative and CXCR3-positive cells from the same donor, whereas distinct patterns were shown by memory cells. TRB CDR3s from CXCR3-positive naive cells showed higher hydrophobicity (lower Kidera factor 4), lower energy, and higher strength and volume indices than CXCR3-negative naive cells.

Note on this clonotype: No antigen is known for it.

The sequencer was a NextSeq 550. The Human TCR Profiling Kit (MiLaboratory) was used to make UMI-labeled 5' RACE TRB cDNA libraries. The full amount of extracted RNA was used for cDNA synthesis, and the full amount of resulting cDNA was used for PCR amplification. Libraries were prepared in parallel using an identical number of PCR cycles. Per the original workflow: MIGEC and MiXCR extracted about 53,000 +/- 10,000 unique UMI-labeled TRB cDNA molecules per library, requiring at least two reads per UMI. On average, each library contained approximately 40,000 +/- 10,000 functional in-frame TRB CDR3 nucleotide clonotypes without stop codons. After downsampling to 5000 UMI-labeled TRB molecules per sample, diversity metrics, including normalized Shannon-Wiener and Chao1, were computed in VDJtools. Clonotype-size-weighted physicochemical properties of the central five CDR3 residues (interaction energy, strength, volume and Kidera factor 4) were computed in VDJtools. TCRdb reprocessed the sequencing reads and holds a single record per CDR3 protein sequence, with no DNA. What appears here as the V and J calls and clone size reflects TCRdb's work, not the paper's. The sample table includes 150,000 to 180,000 distinct CDR3 sequences. Of the sample, approximately 0.51% falls within the top ten clones.

The sample comprised naive CXCR3+ CD8+ T cells from blood. The sample's cell subset or site label, in plain terms: CD45RO-CCR7+CD27+CD95- naive CD8+ T cells expressing CXCR3 (TNR3+). The clonotype was recovered from a human donor in good health. Some clones in this sample may be carry-over from other donors' samples.

The CDR3 in this case is CATGFPIGTDTQYF. The rearranged segments are TRBV15 and TRBJ2-3. From the germline V gene (reference sequence), CDR1 is LNHNV and CDR2 is YYDKDF. The CDR3 holds 14 amino acids from the cysteine to the phenylalanine. DNA was not recorded.